The 31 T cell receptor beta chains below were found in one sample sequenced in a study of blood T cell repertoires in COVID-19. Data came from immunoSEQ multiplex PCR; TCRdb stores just in-frame clones and leaves some out. The repertoire holds around 250,000 clones, with roughly 85% as singletons. The sequencing input was peripheral blood. These receptor sequences come from a man in his fifties or sixties with active or convalescent COVID-19.

V usage is TRBV28 and J usage is TRBJ1-5; D might be TRBD1 (5 bases). Per the germline V gene, CDR1 is MDHEN and CDR2 is SYDVKM. The CDR3 length is 14 residues. Trimming left V 3 bases short and J 6 bases short, with 12 bases between. The CDR3 DNA sequence: TGTGCCAGCAGTTTCTCGGGGGAGGTTCAGCCCCAGCATTTT. Protein: CASSFSGEVQPQHF.

This clone was observed a handful of times. V usage is TRBV15 and J usage is TRBJ1-5; tentatively, D is TRBD1 (5 bases). The CDR3 has 15 amino acids. The germline gives CDR1 LNHNV, CDR2 YYDKDF (reference sequence). V was clipped by 0 bases and J by 7 bases, with 13 bases between them. The CDR3 DNA follows: TGTGCCACCAGCAGAGATCCGGGGGTGGGGCAGCCCCAGCATTTT. It is translated as CATSRDPGVGQPQHF.

V gene TRBV30 combines with J gene TRBJ2-1; 7 bases are shared with TRBD2. Trimming cost V 0 bases and J 4 bases; bases outside gene matches: 9. The CDR3 extends over 16 amino acids. CDR1 is GTSNPN, CDR2 SVGIG, per germline (reference sequence). CDR3 DNA sequence: TGTGCCTGGAGTGTTAGTCTGTCGCGGGAGTACAATGAGCAGTTCTTC. Translating it yields CAWSVSLSREYNEQFF.

V usage is TRBV11-2 and J usage is TRBJ1-6, with TRBD1 matching over 9 bases. This CDR3 comprises 17 residues. Germline trimming cut 0 bases from V and 7 bases from J; bases unmatched to any gene: 7. CDR1 and CDR2 from the germline V gene are SGHAT and FQNNGV. CDR3 in amino acids: CASSLDGKDRGNSPLHF. The CDR3 DNA is TGTGCCAGCAGCTTAGACGGCAAGGACAGGGGAAATTCACCCCTCCACTTT.

This rearrangement joins TRBV2 to TRBJ2-1, with 7 positions matching TRBD2. V was pared by 4 bases and J by 1 base, with 1 base of the junction left unmatched. Germline V gene sequence: CDR1 SNHLY, CDR2 FYNNEI. The CDR3 runs to 14 residues. Written as DNA, the CDR3 is TGTGCCAGCAGTGGTAGCGGGTCCTACAATGAGCAGTTCTTC. It yields the protein CASSGSGSYNEQFF.

This rearrangement joins TRBV15 to TRBJ2-3, with D tentatively TRBD2 (5 bases). Between the trimmed V and J ends, which lost 0 bases and 11 bases, there was a span of 18 bases. CDR1 is LNHNV, CDR2 YYDKDF, per germline (reference sequence). CDR3 length: 15 amino acids. The CDR3 DNA sequence: TGTGCCACCAGCAGAGATGGACTTTTCCGGGAACTGCAGTATTTT. Its protein is CATSRDGLFRELQYF.

A single count supports this clone. V gene TRBV27 combines with J gene TRBJ2-1, with TRBD1 matching 8 bases. The CDR3 is 14 amino acids. Germline CDR1 and CDR2: MNHEY and SMNVEV (reference sequence). V trimming: 6 bases; J trimming: 4 bases; junction bases outside the gene matches: 5. The CDR3 nucleotides are TGTGCCAGCAGGCGGGACAGGTCTTACAATGAGCAGTTCTTC. Amino acids: CASRRDRSYNEQFF.

V is TRBV6-5 and J is TRBJ2-1; 13 positions agree with TRBD2. CDR3 size: 16 residues. The junction had 10 bases not matched to a gene; V was cut back by 4 bases and J by 10 bases. Germline CDR1 and CDR2: MNHEY and SVGAGI. The CDR3 spells CASSLRGLAGAGEQFF. The CDR3 coding sequence is TGTGCCAGCAGTTTACGCGGACTAGCGGGAGCGGGGGAGCAGTTCTTC.

The chain combines TRBV12-3 or TRBV12-4 with TRBJ1-5; no clear D gene. The CDR3 has 13 amino acids. Deletions cut 8 bases from V and 6 bases from J, with 14 bases between. The CDR3 region has the DNA TGTGCCAGCTCCAAAACAGTCGTTCAGCCCCAGCATTTT. Translation gives CASSKTVVQPQHF.

This clone was observed a handful of times. The J gene is TRBJ2-6, the V gene TRBV25-1; D may be TRBD1 (6 bases). Germline CDR1 reads MGHDK; CDR2 reads SYGVNS. Trimming left V 6 bases short and J 0 bases short, with 18 bases between. CDR3 length: 18 amino acids. DNA of the CDR3: TGTGCCAGCAGAGCAGGGGTGACTGGAAACTCTGGGGCCAACGTCCTGACTTTC. This encodes CASRAGVTGNSGANVLTF. The full variable domain, rest sourced from reference TRBV25-1 and TRBJ2-6, is EADIYQTPRYLVIGTGKKITLECSQTMGHDKMYWYQQDPGMELHLIHYSYGVNSTEKGDLSSESTVSRIRTEHFPLTLESARPSHTSQYLCASRAGVTGNSGANVLTFGAGSRLTVL.

The chain has TRBV6-2 or TRBV6-3 and TRBJ2-5; TRBD2 might be the D (5 bases). This CDR3 contains 13 residues. Germline values: CDR1 MNHEY, CDR2 SVGEGT. Trimming left V 2 bases short and J 4 bases short, with 8 bases between. DNA of the CDR3: TGTGCCAGCAGTTACGAGCGGATAGAGACCCAGTACTTC. It yields the protein CASSYERIETQYF.

The J gene is TRBJ1-5, the V gene TRBV28, with D possibly matching TRBD1 (6 bases). The CDR3 contains 16 residues. Trimming removed 8 bases at V and 3 bases at J, with 20 bases between. Germline CDR1 MDHEN, CDR2 SYDVKM. For the CDR3, the DNA is TGTGCCAGCGTGAGACAGGACATAGCGTACAATCAGCCCCAGCATTTT. Amino acids: CASVRQDIAYNQPQHF.

The chain couples TRBV5-4 to TRBJ2-4; TRBD1 is a possible D gene (5 bases). There are 16 residues in the CDR3. The germline V gene encodes CDR1 SGHNT and CDR2 YYREEE (reference sequence). V lost 0 bases to trimming and J lost 0 bases, with 10 bases between them. The CDR3 loop is CASSLGGALAKNIQYF. The CDR3 coding sequence is TGTGCCAGCAGCTTGGGTGGGGCGTTAGCCAAAAACATTCAGTACTTC. The full variable domain, with the rest looked up from reference TRBV5-4 and TRBJ2-4, is ETGVTQSPTHLIKTRGQQVTLRCSSQSGHNTVSWYQQALGQGPQFIFQYYREEENGRGNFPPRFSGLQFPNYSSELNVNALELDDSALYLCASSLGGALAKNIQYFGAGTRLSVL.

The chain is built from TRBV19 and TRBJ2-1; possible D gene TRBD2, 6 bases. Deletions cut 4 bases from V and 5 bases from J, with 12 bases between. CDR1 is LNHDA, CDR2 SQIVND, per germline (reference sequence). CDR3 length equals 14 residues. Here the CDR3 reads CASSRLAEDNEQFF. CDR3 bases: TGTGCCAGTAGTAGGTTAGCGGAAGACAATGAGCAGTTCTTC. The full variable domain, in which reference TRBV19 and TRBJ2-1 provide the parts outside the CDR3, is DGGITQSPKYLFRKEGQNVTLSCEQNLNHDAMYWYRQDPGQGLRLIYYSQIVNDFQKGDIAEGYSVSREKKESFPLTVTSAQKNPTAFYLCASSRLAEDNEQFFGPGTRLTVL.

The genes are TRBV28 and TRBJ2-3, with TRBD2 identical over 8 bases. CDR1 and CDR2 (germline): MDHEN, SYDVKM. This CDR3 region has 16 residues. V shed 6 bases and J 6 bases; nucleotides not matched to a gene: 14. This chain's CDR3 is CASSPRGAGVGDTQYF. In DNA, the CDR3 is TGTGCCAGCAGCCCCAGGGGAGCGGGGGTGGGGGATACGCAGTATTTT. Combining the CDR3 with reference TRBV28 and TRBJ2-3 gives the whole variable domain DVKVTQSSRYLVKRTGEKVFLECVQDMDHENMFWYRQDPGLGLRLIYFSYDVKMKEKGDIPEGYSVSREKKERFSLILESASTNQTSMYLCASSPRGAGVGDTQYFGPGTRLTVL.

The gene calls are TRBV19 and TRBJ1-6; 7 nucleotides agree with TRBD1. In germline, CDR1 is LNHDA, CDR2 SQIVND (reference sequence). Germline trimming cut 5 bases from V and 10 bases from J; bases unmatched to any gene: 17. CDR3 size: 17 residues. The CDR3 region has the DNA TGTGCCAGTAGTCCCACCCGACAGGGATTAAGCGGGTCACCCCTCCACTTT. Amino acids: CASSPTRQGLSGSPLHF. The complete variable domain, with remaining parts taken from reference TRBV19 and TRBJ1-6, reads DGGITQSPKYLFRKEGQNVTLSCEQNLNHDAMYWYRQDPGQGLRLIYYSQIVNDFQKGDIAEGYSVSREKKESFPLTVTSAQKNPTAFYLCASSPTRQGLSGSPLHFGNGTRLTVT.

This sequence joins TRBV19 and TRBJ2-1; 7 bases fit TRBD1. Germline V gene lookup returns CDR1 LNHDA and CDR2 SQIVND (reference sequence). This CDR3 region has 13 residues. J lost 8 bases, V lost 6 bases, and 7 bases had no gene match. The CDR3 coding sequence is TGTGCCAGTAGATCGACAGGGTATCATGAGCAGTTCTTC. As protein: CASRSTGYHEQFF.

The chain uses TRBV27 and TRBJ2-7; 12 nucleotides align to TRBD2. From germline, CDR1 is MNHEY and CDR2 SMNVEV (reference sequence). J was trimmed by 9 bases and V by 6 bases; bases with no gene match: 9. The CDR3 covers 14 residues. The DNA for the CDR3 is TGTGCCAGCAGCGCCGGGACTAGCGGGTTAGGGCAGTACTTC. This codes for CASSAGTSGLGQYF.

The gene calls are TRBV30 and TRBJ2-5, with a weak D call TRBD2 (6 bases). With 3 bases removed from V and 1 base from J, the gap between germline ends came to 9 bases. Germline CDR1 GTSNPN, CDR2 SVGIG (reference sequence). This CDR3 has 13 amino acids. As DNA, the CDR3 is TGTGCCTGGAGCCCGGGACTCCAAGAGACCCAGTACTTC. Protein: CAWSPGLQETQYF. The complete variable domain, with remaining parts taken from reference TRBV30 and TRBJ2-5, reads SQTIHQWPATLVQPVGSPLSLECTVEGTSNPNLYWYRQAAGRGLQLLFYSVGIGQISSEVPQNLSASRPQDRQFILSSKKLLLSDSGFYLCAWSPGLQETQYFGPGTRLLVL.

This clone occurred a few times. The rearrangement links TRBV4-2 to TRBJ2-7; 11 bases agree with TRBD2. V shed 0 bases, J shed 4 bases, and the junction held 8 bases outside the gene matches. The CDR3 contains 17 residues. Germline CDR1 and CDR2: LGHNA and YNFKEQ. The CDR3 sequence is CASSQEILAGGWYEQYF. The CDR3 DNA sequence: TGTGCCAGCAGCCAAGAGATCCTAGCGGGAGGTTGGTACGAGCAGTACTTC.

This clone has a handful of counts. J is TRBJ1-2 and V is TRBV19; 9 bases map to TRBD1. This CDR3 region has 17 residues. The germline CDR1 and CDR2 sequences are LNHDA and SQIVND (reference sequence). Germline trimming cut 5 bases from V and 0 bases from J; bases unmatched to any gene: 10. CDR3 in DNA: TGTGCCAGTAGTTCCGGGACAGGGTCTCGATCTAACTATGGCTACACCTTC. The encoded protein is CASSSGTGSRSNYGYTF.

Only a few counts were recorded for this clone. V gene TRBV28 combines with J gene TRBJ2-2, with 14 bases that match TRBD2. Germline assignment: CDR1 MDHEN and CDR2 SYDVKM. Germline trimming cut 7 bases from V and 4 bases from J; bases unmatched to any gene: 11. The CDR3 has 18 residues. The CDR3 DNA sequence: TGTGCCAGCAAAGGTGGACTAGCGGGAGGCACCTCCACCGGGGAGCTGTTTTTT. As protein: CASKGGLAGGTSTGELFF.

This chain joins TRBV6-5 and TRBJ1-1, with TRBD1 as a possible D gene (6 bases). The CDR3 is 15 amino acids. V dropped 6 bases and J dropped 1 base, with 15 bases sitting between them. CDR1 and CDR2 (germline): MNHEY, SVGAGI. The CDR3 sequence is CASRTTGTQNTEAFF. As DNA, the CDR3 is TGTGCCAGCAGAACAACAGGGACCCAGAACACTGAAGCTTTCTTT.

Written as DNA, the CDR3 is TGTGCCAGTAGTATAGTAGGACTAGCGGCTGAAGAGACCCAGTACTTC. This translates into CASSIVGLAAEETQYF. The chain recombines TRBV19 with TRBJ2-5; 10 bases align to TRBD2. The V and J ends lost 1 base and 3 bases, in that order; junction bases with no gene match: 5. The CDR3 covers 16 residues. The V gene's germline CDR1 is LNHDA and CDR2 SQIVND (reference sequence).

This clone has a single count. This chain uses TRBV19 with TRBJ2-2; possibly TRBD2 for D (5 bases). Between the trimmed V and J ends, which lost 10 bases and 0 bases, there was a span of 18 bases. The CDR3 runs 16 residues. Germline V gives CDR1 LNHDA, CDR2 SQIVND (reference sequence). As DNA, the CDR3 is TGTGCCACCAAGGAGGTGGCTTACACGAACACCGGGGAGCTGTTTTTT. It yields the protein CATKEVAYTNTGELFF.

The gene calls are TRBV28 and TRBJ2-1, with D unclear. Trimming left V 4 bases short and J 0 bases short, with 4 bases between. The CDR3 runs 13 residues. In germline, CDR1 is MDHEN, CDR2 SYDVKM. The CDR3 loop reads CASSSLSYNEQFF. CDR3 coding DNA: TGTGCCAGCAGTTCCCTCTCCTACAATGAGCAGTTCTTC.

The chain is built from TRBV30 and TRBJ2-1; D is possibly TRBD2 (7 bases). There are 14 residues in the CDR3. Germline V CDR1 and CDR2: GTSNPN, SVGIG (reference sequence). Between the trimmed V and J ends, which lost 6 bases and 2 bases, there was a span of 14 bases. CDR3 residues: CACGGGRPYNEQFF. CDR3 sequence (DNA): TGTGCCTGTGGGGGCGGGAGACCCTACAATGAGCAGTTCTTC.

The V gene is TRBV27, the J gene TRBJ2-1, with 7 bases aligning to TRBD1. With 7 bases clipped from V and 2 bases from J, the junction kept 8 bases outside the gene matches. Germline V gene data show CDR1 as MNHEY and CDR2 as SMNVEV (reference sequence). CDR3 length equals 15 residues. CDR3 amino acids: CASTPRDSPYNEQFF. CDR3 coding DNA: TGTGCCAGCACCCCACGGGACAGTCCCTACAATGAGCAGTTCTTC.

The chain employs TRBV2 and TRBJ2-3; 15 bases are shared with TRBD2. J lost 3 bases, V lost 5 bases, and 12 bases had no gene match. Germline CDR1 and CDR2: SNHLY and FYNNEI. This CDR3 has 19 amino acids. DNA for the CDR3: TGTGCCAGCAGTCCCCGCGGACTAGCGGGAGGGCGGGTTACAGATACGCAGTATTTT. As protein: CASSPRGLAGGRVTDTQYF.

Here the CDR3 reads CASSFIAGDAGQFF. The CDR3 DNA reads as TGTGCCAGCAGCTTTATAGCGGGGGACGCGGGGCAGTTCTTC. The chain recombines TRBV7-2 with TRBJ2-1, with 9 bases lining up with TRBD2. V lost 3 bases, J lost 12 bases, and 9 bases stayed unmatched. Germline V gene data show CDR1 as SGHTA and CDR2 as FQGNSA. The CDR3 contains 14 residues.

The genes are TRBV3-1 (or the pseudogene TRBV3-2) and TRBJ2-1; D gene ambiguous. V was trimmed by 4 bases and J by 0 bases, leaving 13 bases between them. Germline CDR1 and CDR2: LGHDT and YNNKEL (reference sequence). This CDR3 has 16 residues. CDR3 loop: CASSRTDYFSYNEQFF. In DNA form, the CDR3 reads TGTGCCAGCAGCCGAACAGATTACTTCTCCTACAATGAGCAGTTCTTC.